This T cell receptor beta chain derives from a study of cytomegalovirus exposure and HLA in healthy donors. In the study overall: An earlier analysis identified approximately 120 million unique TCR beta sequences in 150 million to 200 million T cells.

V gave up 6 bases and J gave up 0 bases; unmatched junction bases: 13. The length of the CDR3 is 18 residues. CDR1 and CDR2 from the germline V gene are SNHLY and FYNNEI. PCR primers comprised 60 Vbeta and 13 Jbeta primers. TCRdb's table, derived via immunoSEQ multiplex PCR, lists solely in-frame clones and lacks some. The sample consists of about 150,000 clones, roughly 83% of them appearing once. Study-level results: Within a later analysis, the majority of CMV-associated TCR beta chains appeared HLA-restricted.

In regard to this clone: Its antigen remains unknown.

V is TRBV2 and J is TRBJ1-3, with 8 positions matching TRBD1. The TCR comes from a man under 40 in good health and CMV-seropositive. The specimen was PBMCs. The CDR3 DNA sequence: TGTGCCAGCAGCCTTGGACAGGGCTTCCTACACTCTGGAAACACCATATATTTT. Translated: CASSLGQGFLHSGNTIYF.